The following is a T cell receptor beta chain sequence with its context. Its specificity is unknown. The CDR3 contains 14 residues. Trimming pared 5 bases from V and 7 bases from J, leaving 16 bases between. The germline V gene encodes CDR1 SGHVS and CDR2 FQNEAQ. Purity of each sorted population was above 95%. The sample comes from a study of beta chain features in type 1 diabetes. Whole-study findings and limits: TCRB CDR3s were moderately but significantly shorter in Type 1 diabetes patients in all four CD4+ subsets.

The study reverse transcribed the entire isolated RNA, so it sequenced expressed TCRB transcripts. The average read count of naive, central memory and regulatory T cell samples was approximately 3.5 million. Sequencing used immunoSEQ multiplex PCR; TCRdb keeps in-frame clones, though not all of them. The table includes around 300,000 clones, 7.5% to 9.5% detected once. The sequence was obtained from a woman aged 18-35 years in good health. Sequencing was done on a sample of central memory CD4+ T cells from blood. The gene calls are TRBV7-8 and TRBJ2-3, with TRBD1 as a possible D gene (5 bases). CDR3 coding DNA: TGTGCCAGCAGCCCTACCTCACAGGCCTATACGCAGTATTTT. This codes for CASSPTSQAYTQYF.